Below, one TCR beta chain is given with its context. Its cognate antigen is unknown. This specimen comes from a study of blood T cells in healthy people across ages. Primers used in a second PCR of roughly 7 to 11 cycles were a sample-barcoded 5' primer and a J-beta primer mix. TCRdb used MiXCR to reprocess the 5' RACE reads, holding one entry per CDR3 protein. The data hold 1.4 million to 1.5 million distinct CDR3 sequences, with 40% to 50% observed a single time. Germline values: CDR1 MNHEY, CDR2 SVGAGI. The CDR3 extends over 18 amino acids. Between the trimmed V and J ends, which lost 0 bases and 0 bases, there was a span of 15 bases. Findings and limits, study-wide: Changes in expanded clonotypes were possibly confounded, as the CMV status of donors was unknown.

Sequenced: blood. The chain carries TRBV6-5 and TRBJ1-3, with D hard to call. This receptor was identified in a woman between 18 and 30 years old in good health. CDR3 region: CASSYSSHKVLSGNTIYF. The CDR3 DNA sequence: TGTGCCAGCAGTTACTCGTCACATAAGGTCCTCTCTGGAAACACCATATATTTT.